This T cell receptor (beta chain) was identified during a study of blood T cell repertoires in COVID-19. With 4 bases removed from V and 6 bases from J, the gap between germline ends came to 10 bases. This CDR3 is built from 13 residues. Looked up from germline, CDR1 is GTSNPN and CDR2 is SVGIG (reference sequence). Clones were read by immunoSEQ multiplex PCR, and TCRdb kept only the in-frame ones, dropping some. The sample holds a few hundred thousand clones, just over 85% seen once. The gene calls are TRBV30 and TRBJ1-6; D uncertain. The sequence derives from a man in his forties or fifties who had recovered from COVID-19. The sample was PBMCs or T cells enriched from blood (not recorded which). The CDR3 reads CAWKYRTNSPLHF. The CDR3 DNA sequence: TGTGCCTGGAAGTACAGAACTAATTCACCCCTCCACTTT.